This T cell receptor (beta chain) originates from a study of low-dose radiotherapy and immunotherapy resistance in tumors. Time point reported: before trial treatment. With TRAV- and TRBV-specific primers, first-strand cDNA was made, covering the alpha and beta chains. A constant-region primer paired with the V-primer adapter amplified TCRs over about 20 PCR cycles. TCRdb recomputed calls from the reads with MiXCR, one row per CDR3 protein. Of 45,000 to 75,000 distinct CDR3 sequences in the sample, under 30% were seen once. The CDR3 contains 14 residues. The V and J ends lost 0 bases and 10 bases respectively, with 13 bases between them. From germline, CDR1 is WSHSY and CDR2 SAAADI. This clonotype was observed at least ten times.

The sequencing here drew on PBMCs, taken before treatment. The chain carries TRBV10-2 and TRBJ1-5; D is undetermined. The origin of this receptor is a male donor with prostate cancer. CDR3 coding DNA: TGCGCCAGCAGTGAGTCGAATCGTGAGAACCCCCAGCATTTT. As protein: CASSESNRENPQHF.